A selection of T cell receptor beta chains follows, all from one sample in a study of Ad26.COV2.S vaccination and SARS-CoV-2 variants. Clones were sequenced by immunoSEQ multiplex PCR, and TCRdb holds only the in-frame ones, with some missing. The sample contains roughly 500,000 clones, 87% of which appear only once. Sample: peripheral blood, taken in a trial of Ad26.COV2.S vaccine versus placebo. All receptors come from a person between 18 and 59 years old who received the Ad26.COV2.S COVID-19 vaccine or a placebo. The CDR3 runs from the conserved cysteine through the conserved F or W. A D gene is named only where the DNA matches it firmly. Where a row states a size, it is once, few, many or the class of an expanded clone; other rows omit it.

TRBV7-6	TRBJ2-7	-	TRBD2	TGTGCCAGCAGAAGACTAGCGGGAGAGGGGGAGCAGTACTTC	CASRRLAGEGEQYF
TRBV6-5	TRBJ2-7	-	TRBD2	TGTGCCAGCCGCCGGGACTACAGGCCAAACTACGAGCAGTACTTC	CASRRDYRPNYEQYF
TRBV9	TRBJ2-3	-	TRBD2	TGTGCCAGCAGCACTAGCGGGACTACGGTAAACACAGATACGCAGTATTTT	CASSTSGTTVNTDTQYF
TRBV19	TRBJ1-2	-	-	TGTGCCAGTAGTTCCCAGGGCGACGGCTATGGCTACACCTTC	CASSSQGDGYGYTF
TRBV9	TRBJ2-7	-	TRBD2	TGTGCCAGCAGCGCGACTAGCCGCTCCTACGAGCAGTACTTC	CASSATSRSYEQYF
TRBV10-1	TRBJ2-7	-	-	TGCGCCAGCAGCGAGATACGCAGACGCCACGAGCAGTACTTC	CASSEIRRRHEQYF
TRBV7-2	TRBJ1-5	-	TRBD1	TGTGCCAGCAGCTTAGCCCAACCCCGGGACAGGGGGCGCGTGGGCAATCAGCCCCAGCATTTT	CASSLAQPRDRGRVGNQPQHF
TRBV3-1/TRBV3-2	TRBJ2-7	-	-	TGTGCCAGCAGCCAAGTGGGCGCTAGCGTCGAGCAGTACTTC	CASSQVGASVEQYF
TRBV11-2	TRBJ2-1	-	-	TGTGCCAGCAGCTTAGTGAGAGAAGGTCTTGAGCAGTTCTTC	CASSLVREGLEQFF
TRBV30	TRBJ1-5	few	-	TGTGCCTGGAGTAGGGACGATCAGCCCCAGCATTTT	CAWSRDDQPQHF
TRBV29-1	TRBJ2-7	-	-	TGCAGCGTTGCCCAACTAGCTTCCTACGAGCAGTACTTC	CSVAQLASYEQYF
TRBV5-6	TRBJ2-2	-	-	TGTGCCAGCAGCCTACTGGGACCGAACACCGGGGAGCTGTTTTTT	CASSLLGPNTGELFF
TRBV7-2	TRBJ2-7	-	TRBD2	TGTGCCAGCAGCCCCAGAGGGGGACTAGCGGGAGTGGTACACGAGCAGTACTTC	CASSPRGGLAGVVHEQYF
TRBV30	TRBJ1-5	-	-	TGTGCCTGGAGTGTGTCGGACAGCAATCAGCCCCAGCATTTT	CAWSVSDSNQPQHF
TRBV7-2	TRBJ1-4	-	TRBD1	TGTGCCAGCAGCCAAAACAGGGGGCAAGGTGAAAAACTGTTTTTT	CASSQNRGQGEKLFF
TRBV28	TRBJ2-1	-	TRBD2	TGTGCCAGCGCCGGGACTAGCCCCTACAATGAGCAGTTCTTC	CASAGTSPYNEQFF
TRBV10-3	TRBJ2-7	-	TRBD2	TGTGCCATCAGTCAGCGGGACCGTTACGAGCAGTACTTC	CAISQRDRYEQYF
TRBV5-6	TRBJ2-2	-	-	TGTGCCAGCAGCTTGCCTCTGGCAACACGGGGTGTTTCAGCCGGGGAGCTGTTTTTT	CASSLPLATRGVSAGELFF
TRBV5-4	TRBJ1-1	-	-	TGTGCCAGCAGCTTGGTAGCAAATTTGAACACTGAAGCTTTCTTT	CASSLVANLNTEAFF
TRBV12-3/TRBV12-4	TRBJ2-2	-	TRBD2	TGTGCCAGCAGTTTTCGGGGGGCCGGGGAGCTGTTTTTT	CASSFRGAGELFF
TRBV5-5	TRBJ2-3	few	-	TGTGCCAGCAGCTTGGTTGGGGTCACTAGCACAGATACGCAGTATTTT	CASSLVGVTSTDTQYF
TRBV7-8	TRBJ1-5	-	-	TGTGCCAGCAGCTCAAACAGACACGGGGGGCGAAGCAATCAGCCCCAGCATTTT	CASSSNRHGGRSNQPQHF
TRBV28	TRBJ2-2	once	-	TGTGCCAGCAGTTTCGTCTTCTCCACCGGGGAGCTGTTTTTT	CASSFVFSTGELFF
TRBV11-2	TRBJ2-1	-	-	TGTGCCAGCGGTAGGTCGGGGATACCGCACAATGAGCAGTTCTTC	CASGRSGIPHNEQFF
TRBV9	TRBJ1-2	-	-	TGTGCCAGCAGCGTAGACTGGGGGGGCTATGGCTACACCTTC	CASSVDWGGYGYTF
TRBV6-6	TRBJ1-3	-	-	TGTGCCAGCAGTTACGAGACCCCGGCTGCCGGAAACACCATATATTTT	CASSYETPAAGNTIYF
TRBV28	TRBJ2-7	-	TRBD1	TGTGCCAGCAGTTCCCGGACAGGGGGCCCCTACGAGCAGTACTTC	CASSSRTGGPYEQYF
TRBV30	TRBJ1-2	-	TRBD1	TGTGCCTGGACCCTGGGACAGCTTAACTATGGCTACACCTTC	CAWTLGQLNYGYTF
TRBV28	TRBJ1-4	few	-	TGTGCCAGCAGCTCCAGGAAACTGTTTTTT	CASSSRKLFF
TRBV5-1	TRBJ2-5	-	TRBD2	TGCGCCAGCGCGGGACTAGCGGGTTTCGGGCGTGGGACCCAGTACTTC	CASAGLAGFGRGTQYF
TRBV7-9	TRBJ1-5	-	-	TGTGCCTCTGGGGGGGAAGGGAATCAGCCCCAGCATTTT	CASGGEGNQPQHF
TRBV28	TRBJ1-2	-	-	TGTGCCAGCAGCCCCACTAACTATGGCTACACCTTC	CASSPTNYGYTF
TRBV6-6	TRBJ2-1	-	TRBD1	TGTGCCAGCAGTCCTCGACAGGGGAATAGGAATGAGCAGTTCTTC	CASSPRQGNRNEQFF
TRBV28	TRBJ2-1	-	-	TGTGCCAGCAGTTTAGCGGGGCCTCGAGGGGATGAGCAGTTCTTC	CASSLAGPRGDEQFF
TRBV9	TRBJ2-1	once	-	TGTGCCAGCAGCGTAGCTGGTGGGTCCTCCAACAATGAGCAGTTCTTC	CASSVAGGSSNNEQFF
TRBV28	TRBJ1-5	-	-	TGTGCCAGCAGTCCTCGAAAGGAGCCCCAGCATTTT	CASSPRKEPQHF
TRBV9	TRBJ1-3	-	-	TGTGCCAGCAGCGTAGAGGATGGCTACACCATATATTTT	CASSVEDGYTIYF
TRBV15	TRBJ1-2	-	-	TGTGCCACCAGCGGAACAGGGTACGGCTACACCTTC	CATSGTGYGYTF
TRBV5-1	TRBJ1-2	-	TRBD1	TGCGCCAGCAGCATACAGGGGTACTATGGCTACACCTTC	CASSIQGYYGYTF
TRBV7-2	TRBJ2-5	-	-	TGTGCCAGCAGCCCAACTGCGGGCCCCAGGGCCCAGTACTTC	CASSPTAGPRAQYF
TRBV2	TRBJ2-3	-	TRBD2	TGTGCCAGCAGAGCGGGAGTTGCAACAGATACGCAGTATTTT	CASRAGVATDTQYF
TRBV30	TRBJ2-7	-	TRBD2	TGTGCCTCCCGAGTAGCGGGATCGCTCGAGCAGTACTTC	CASRVAGSLEQYF
TRBV7-8	TRBJ2-3	-	-	TGTGCCAGCAGCTCAACCTCGGCGAGGGCGAGGCCCACAGATACGCAGTATTTT	CASSSTSARARPTDTQYF
TRBV5-8	TRBJ2-5	many	-	TGTGCCAGCAGCTTATCTCAGGGGTGGCAAGAGACCCAGTACTTC	CASSLSQGWQETQYF
TRBV5-1	TRBJ2-1	-	-	TGCGCCAGCAGCCGAACGGCCTTATACAATGAGCAGTTCTTC	CASSRTALYNEQFF
TRBV7-9	TRBJ1-4	-	-	TGTGCCAGCACCATGGGCGGAAATGAAAAACTGTTTTTT	CASTMGGNEKLFF
TRBV5-5	TRBJ1-4	-	TRBD1	TGTGCCAGCAGCTTGGACAGGGGGCCTGAAAAACTGTTTTTT	CASSLDRGPEKLFF
TRBV6-5	TRBJ2-5	-	TRBD2	TGTGCCAGCAGCCGCGGGGGGAATCAAGAGACCCAGTACTTC	CASSRGGNQETQYF